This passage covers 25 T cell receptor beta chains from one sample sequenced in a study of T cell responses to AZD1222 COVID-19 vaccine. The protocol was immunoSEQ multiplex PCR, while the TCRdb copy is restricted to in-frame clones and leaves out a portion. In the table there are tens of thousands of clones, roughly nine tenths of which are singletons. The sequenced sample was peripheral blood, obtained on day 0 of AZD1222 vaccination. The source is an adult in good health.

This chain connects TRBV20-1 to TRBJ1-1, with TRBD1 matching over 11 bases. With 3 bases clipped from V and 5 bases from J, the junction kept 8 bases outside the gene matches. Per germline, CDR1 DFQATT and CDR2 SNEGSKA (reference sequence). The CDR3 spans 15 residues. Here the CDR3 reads CSASRTGGQRTEAFF. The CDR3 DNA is TGCAGTGCTAGTCGGACAGGGGGCCAAAGGACTGAAGCTTTCTTT.

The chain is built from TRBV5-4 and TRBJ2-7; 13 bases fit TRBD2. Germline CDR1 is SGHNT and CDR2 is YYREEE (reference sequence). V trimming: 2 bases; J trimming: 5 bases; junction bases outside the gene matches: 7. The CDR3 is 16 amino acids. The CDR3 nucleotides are TGTGCCAGCAGCTTCCACCGGACTAGCGGGAGAAACGAGCAGTACTTC. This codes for CASSFHRTSGRNEQYF. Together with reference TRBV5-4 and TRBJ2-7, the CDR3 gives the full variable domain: ETGVTQSPTHLIKTRGQQVTLRCSSQSGHNTVSWYQQALGQGPQFIFQYYREEENGRGNFPPRFSGLQFPNYSSELNVNALELDDSALYLCASSFHRTSGRNEQYFGPGTRLTVT.

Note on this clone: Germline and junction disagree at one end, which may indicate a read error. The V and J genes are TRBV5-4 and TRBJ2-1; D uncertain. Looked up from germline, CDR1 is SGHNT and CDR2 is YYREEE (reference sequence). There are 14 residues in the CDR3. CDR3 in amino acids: CASSSGASSNEQFF. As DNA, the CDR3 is TGTGCCAGCAGCTCCGGAGCGTCCTCCAATGAGCAGTTCTTC.

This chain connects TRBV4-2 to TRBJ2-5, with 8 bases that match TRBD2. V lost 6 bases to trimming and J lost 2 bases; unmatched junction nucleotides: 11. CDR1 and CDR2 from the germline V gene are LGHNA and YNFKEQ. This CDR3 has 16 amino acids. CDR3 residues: CASSRWASGRQETQYF. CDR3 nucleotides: TGTGCCAGCAGTCGTTGGGCTAGCGGGCGACAAGAGACCCAGTACTTC.

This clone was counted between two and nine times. The CDR3 DNA reads TGTGCCAGCAGGGGGGAGAGGGCTAATTCACCCCTCCACTTT. It is translated as CASRGERANSPLHF. The chain carries TRBV6-5 and TRBJ1-6, with D possibly TRBD1 on 5 matching bases. The germline CDR1 and CDR2 sequences are MNHEY and SVGAGI. This CDR3 region has 14 residues. The V gene lost 6 bases and the J gene lost 6 bases, with 12 bases spanning the gap.

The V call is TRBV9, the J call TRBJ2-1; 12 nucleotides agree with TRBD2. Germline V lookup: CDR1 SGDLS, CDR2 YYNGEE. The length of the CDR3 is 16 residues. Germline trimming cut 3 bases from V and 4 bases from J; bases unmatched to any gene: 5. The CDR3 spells CASSASGRASYNEQFF. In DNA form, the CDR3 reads TGTGCCAGCAGCGCTAGCGGGAGGGCCTCTTACAATGAGCAGTTCTTC.

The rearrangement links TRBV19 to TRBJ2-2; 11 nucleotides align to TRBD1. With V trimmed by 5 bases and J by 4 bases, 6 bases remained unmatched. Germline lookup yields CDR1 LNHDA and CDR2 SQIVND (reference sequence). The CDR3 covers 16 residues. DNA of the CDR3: TGTGCCAGTAGTCCGCGGACAGGGGGCGTCACCGGGGAGCTGTTTTTT. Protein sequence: CASSPRTGGVTGELFF.

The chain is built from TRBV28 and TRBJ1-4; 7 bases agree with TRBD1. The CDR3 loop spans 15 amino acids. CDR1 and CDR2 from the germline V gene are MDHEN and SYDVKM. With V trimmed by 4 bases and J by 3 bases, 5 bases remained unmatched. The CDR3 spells CASSSTGAPNEKLFF. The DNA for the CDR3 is TGTGCCAGCAGTTCTACAGGGGCTCCTAATGAAAAACTGTTTTTT.

CDR3 sequence: CASSPSATYEQYF. The CDR3 DNA reads TGTGCCAGCAGCCCCAGCGCAACCTACGAGCAGTACTTC. The V call is TRBV28, the J call TRBJ2-7; no clear D. The CDR3 spans 13 residues. The V end lost 6 bases, the J end lost 2 bases, and 11 bases lay between the germline ends. The germline gives CDR1 MDHEN, CDR2 SYDVKM. Full variable domain (remainder filled in from reference TRBV28 and TRBJ2-7): DVKVTQSSRYLVKRTGEKVFLECVQDMDHENMFWYRQDPGLGLRLIYFSYDVKMKEKGDIPEGYSVSREKKERFSLILESASTNQTSMYLCASSPSATYEQYFGPGTRLTVT.

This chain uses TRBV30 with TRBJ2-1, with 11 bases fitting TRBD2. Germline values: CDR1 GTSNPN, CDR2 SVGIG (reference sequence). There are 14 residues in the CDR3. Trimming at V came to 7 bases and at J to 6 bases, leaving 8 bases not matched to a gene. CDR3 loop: CAYPTSGNRNEQFF. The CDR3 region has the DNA TGTGCCTACCCGACTAGCGGGAATCGCAATGAGCAGTTCTTC.

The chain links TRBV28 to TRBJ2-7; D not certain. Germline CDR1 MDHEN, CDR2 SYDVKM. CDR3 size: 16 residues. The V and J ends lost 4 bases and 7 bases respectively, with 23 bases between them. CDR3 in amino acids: CASSSPGPGRSVEQYF. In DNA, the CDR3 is TGTGCCAGCAGTTCCCCGGGCCCCGGCCGGTCCGTTGAGCAGTACTTC.

The CDR3 nucleotides are TGTGCCACCAGCGGGAGGGGGGACAATGAGCAGTTCTTC. As protein: CATSGRGDNEQFF. V gene TRBV19 combines with J gene TRBJ2-1; 10 bases fit TRBD2. The CDR3 consists of 13 residues. The trim removed 10 bases at V and 5 bases at J, leaving 5 bases unmatched. Germline lookup yields CDR1 LNHDA and CDR2 SQIVND (reference sequence).

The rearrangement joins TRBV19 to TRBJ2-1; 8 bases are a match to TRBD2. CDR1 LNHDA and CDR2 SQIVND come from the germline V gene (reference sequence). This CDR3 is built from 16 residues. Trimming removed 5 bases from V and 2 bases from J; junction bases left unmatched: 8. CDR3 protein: CASSLSGGAPYNEQFF. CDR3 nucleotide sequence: TGTGCCAGTAGTCTCTCCGGGGGGGCCCCCTACAATGAGCAGTTCTTC. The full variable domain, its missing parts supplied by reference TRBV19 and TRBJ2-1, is DGGITQSPKYLFRKEGQNVTLSCEQNLNHDAMYWYRQDPGQGLRLIYYSQIVNDFQKGDIAEGYSVSREKKESFPLTVTSAQKNPTAFYLCASSLSGGAPYNEQFFGPGTRLTVL.

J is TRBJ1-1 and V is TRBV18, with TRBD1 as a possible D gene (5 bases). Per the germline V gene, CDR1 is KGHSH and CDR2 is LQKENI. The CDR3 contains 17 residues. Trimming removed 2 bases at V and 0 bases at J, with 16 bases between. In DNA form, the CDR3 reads TGTGCCAGCTCACCATGGGGGGGGTTTCCGATGAACACTGAAGCTTTCTTT. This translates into CASSPWGGFPMNTEAFF.

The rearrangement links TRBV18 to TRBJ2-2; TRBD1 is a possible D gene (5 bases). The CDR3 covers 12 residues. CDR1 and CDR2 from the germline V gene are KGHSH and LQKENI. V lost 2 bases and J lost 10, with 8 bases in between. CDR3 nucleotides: TGTGCCAGCTCACCAGGGGCCGAGGAGCTGTTTTTT. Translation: CASSPGAEELFF.

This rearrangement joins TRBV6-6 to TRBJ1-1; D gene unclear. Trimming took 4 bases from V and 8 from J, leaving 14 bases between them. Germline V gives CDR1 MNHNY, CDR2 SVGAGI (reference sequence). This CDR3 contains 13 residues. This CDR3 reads CASSSPGGGEAFF. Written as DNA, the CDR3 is TGTGCCAGCAGTTCCCCGGGCGGTGGGGAAGCTTTCTTT.

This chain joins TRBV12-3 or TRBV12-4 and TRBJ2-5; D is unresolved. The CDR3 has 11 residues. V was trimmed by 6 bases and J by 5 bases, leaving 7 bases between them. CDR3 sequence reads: CASSLTETQYF. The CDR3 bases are TGTGCCAGCAGCCTTACGGAGACCCAGTACTTC.

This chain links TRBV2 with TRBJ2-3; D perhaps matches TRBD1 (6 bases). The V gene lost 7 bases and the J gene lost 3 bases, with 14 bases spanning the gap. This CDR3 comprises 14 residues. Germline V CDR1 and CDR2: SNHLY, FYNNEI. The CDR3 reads CASTPDSLTDTQYF. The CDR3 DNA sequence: TGTGCCAGCACTCCGGACAGCTTAACAGATACGCAGTATTTT.

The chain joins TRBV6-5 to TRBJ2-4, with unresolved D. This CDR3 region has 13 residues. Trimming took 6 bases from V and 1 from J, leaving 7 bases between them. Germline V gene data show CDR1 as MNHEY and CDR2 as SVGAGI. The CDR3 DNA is TGTGCCAGCAGGGACGGGGCCAAAAACATTCAGTACTTC. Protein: CASRDGAKNIQYF.

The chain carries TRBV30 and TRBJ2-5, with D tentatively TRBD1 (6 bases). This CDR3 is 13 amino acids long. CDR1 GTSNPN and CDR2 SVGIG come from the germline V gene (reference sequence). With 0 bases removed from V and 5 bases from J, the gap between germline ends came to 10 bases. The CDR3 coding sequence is TGTGCCTGGAGTGTACAGGGATTTGAGACCCAGTACTTC. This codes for CAWSVQGFETQYF.

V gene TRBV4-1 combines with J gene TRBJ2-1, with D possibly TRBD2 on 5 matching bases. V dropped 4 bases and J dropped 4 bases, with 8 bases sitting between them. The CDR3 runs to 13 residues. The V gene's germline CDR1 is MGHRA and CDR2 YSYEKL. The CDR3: CASSPGNYNEQFF. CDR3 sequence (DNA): TGCGCCAGCAGCCCGGGGAATTACAATGAGCAGTTCTTC.

The CDR3 DNA reads TGCGCCAGCAGCCCCGGGAGGGGTCGGGAGGGCCCGGTAACTGATACGCAGTATTTT. Translating gives CASSPGRGREGPVTDTQYF. The J gene is TRBJ2-3, the V gene TRBV4-3; 8 nucleotides match TRBD2. The germline V gene has CDR1 LGHNA and CDR2 YSLEER. V shed 4 bases and J 6 bases; nucleotides not matched to a gene: 21. This CDR3 is 19 amino acids long.

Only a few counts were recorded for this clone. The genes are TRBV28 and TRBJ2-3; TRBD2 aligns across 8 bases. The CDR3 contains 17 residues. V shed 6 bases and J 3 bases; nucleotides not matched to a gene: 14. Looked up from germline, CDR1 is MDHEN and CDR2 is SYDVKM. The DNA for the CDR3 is TGTGCCAGCAGCTCCAGCTTCTTATTAGCGGGGACAGATACGCAGTATTTT. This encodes CASSSSFLLAGTDTQYF.

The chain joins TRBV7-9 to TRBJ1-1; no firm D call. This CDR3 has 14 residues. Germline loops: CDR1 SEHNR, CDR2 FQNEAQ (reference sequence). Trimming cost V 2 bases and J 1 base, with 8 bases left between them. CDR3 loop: CASSLQVPNTEAFF. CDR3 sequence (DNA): TGTGCCAGCAGCTTACAGGTTCCGAACACTGAAGCTTTCTTT.

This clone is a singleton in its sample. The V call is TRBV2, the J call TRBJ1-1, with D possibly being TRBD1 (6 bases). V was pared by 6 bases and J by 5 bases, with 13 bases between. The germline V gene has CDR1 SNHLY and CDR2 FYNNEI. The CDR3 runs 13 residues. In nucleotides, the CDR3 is TGTGCCAGCAGCCTTCAAGGGGGGACTGAAGCTTTCTTT. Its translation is CASSLQGGTEAFF.